This TCR beta chain derives from a study of T-cell memory formation after mild COVID-19. One entry per CDR3 protein results from TCRdb running MiXCR on the 5' RACE reads. The data hold some 110,000 distinct CDR3 sequences, with 15% to 20% observed a single time. Comments on this clonotype: A read error may account for a junction end that differs from germline.

The sequence came from an adult woman who had mild COVID-19 (a few samples of this study predate the infection). Cell type and time point are not known. The sample consisted of PBMCs or a T cell subset sorted from them (not recorded which).

The DNA of the CDR3 is TGCGCCAGCAGTCAAGATGTGGTAGGCGGGGGTGCAGATACGCAGTATTTT. Amino acid sequence: CASSQDVVGGGADTQYF. The genes are TRBV4-1 and TRBJ2-3; TRBD2 matches 7 bases. Germline loops: CDR1 MGHRA, CDR2 YSYEKL. The CDR3 spans 17 residues.